Listed below are T cell receptor beta chains from one sample, sequenced in a study of identical twins. TCRdb reanalysed the 5' RACE reads using MiXCR and keeps one entry per CDR3 protein. The sample holds about 530,000 distinct CDR3 sequences, about 22% seen once. These data were also filed under a second study, of yellow fever vaccine responses in identical twins.

The sequenced sample was CD4+ T cells sorted from blood. The receptors were gathered from a woman in her late teens or twenties in good health. CDR3s include the opening cysteine and the closing phenylalanine or tryptophan. D genes are given only for firm matches. Clone size appears in some rows only: once, few, many, or a class for an expanded clone.

J gene: TRBJ2-2; D gene: TRBD2; V gene: TRBV29-1; clone size: .; CDR3 DNA: TGCACCGGGAGGCAGGGTGACGGGGAGCTGTTTTTT; CDR3 protein: CTGRQGDGELFF
J gene: TRBJ1-1; D gene: .; V gene: TRBV12-3/TRBV12-4; clone size: few; CDR3 DNA: TGTGCCAGCGGGGCCCGGGGGGCTGCGAACACTGAAGCTTTCTTT; CDR3 protein: CASGARGAANTEAFF
J gene: TRBJ2-1; D gene: TRBD2; V gene: TRBV3-1; clone size: .; CDR3 DNA: TGTGCCAGCAGCCACCTAGCGGGGGGGCAGAGCAATGAGCAGTTCTTC; CDR3 protein: CASSHLAGGQSNEQFF
J gene: TRBJ2-3; D gene: .; V gene: TRBV7-6; clone size: .; CDR3 DNA: TGTGCCAGCAGCTCTCTGGACTCCCGCACAGATACGCAGTATTTT; CDR3 protein: CASSSLDSRTDTQYF
J gene: TRBJ2-2; D gene: TRBD1; V gene: TRBV24-1; clone size: .; CDR3 DNA: TGTGCCACCAGTGCCTTGGGGACAGGGAGGGACACCGGGGAGCTGTTTTTT; CDR3 protein: CATSALGTGRDTGELFF
J gene: TRBJ1-6; D gene: .; V gene: TRBV5-1; clone size: .; CDR3 DNA: TGCGCCAGCAGCTTGTGGGACGGTTCACCCCTCCACTTT; CDR3 protein: CASSLWDGSPLHF
J gene: TRBJ2-1; D gene: TRBD2; V gene: TRBV3-1; clone size: .; CDR3 DNA: TGTGCCAGCAGCCTCCGGGTAGGCGGGGGGCCCTACAATGAGCAGTTCTTC; CDR3 protein: CASSLRVGGGPYNEQFF
J gene: TRBJ1-5; D gene: .; V gene: TRBV6-2/TRBV6-3; clone size: few; CDR3 DNA: TGTGCCAGCAGTTCCCTAGACAGAAGCAATCAGCCCCAGCATTTT; CDR3 protein: CASSSLDRSNQPQHF
J gene: TRBJ2-7; D gene: TRBD2; V gene: TRBV3-1; clone size: .; CDR3 DNA: TGTGCCAGCAGCCAAGAATGGGGGGGAGTGTACGAGCAGTACTTC; CDR3 protein: CASSQEWGGVYEQYF
J gene: TRBJ1-5; D gene: .; V gene: TRBV2; clone size: few; CDR3 DNA: TGTGCCAGCAGTGGACCATTCCCGGGAGTCACGGCCCAGCATTTT; CDR3 protein: CASSGPFPGVTAQHF
J gene: TRBJ2-7; D gene: .; V gene: TRBV7-9; clone size: few; CDR3 DNA: TGTGCCAGCAGCTTAGGGCAGGCCTCCGAGCAGTACTTC; CDR3 protein: CASSLGQASEQYF
J gene: TRBJ2-3; D gene: .; V gene: TRBV7-2; clone size: once; CDR3 DNA: TGTGCCAGCAGCTTTATTAGCGGTTTCACAGATACGCAGTATTTT; CDR3 protein: CASSFISGFTDTQYF
J gene: TRBJ2-5; D gene: .; V gene: TRBV29-1; clone size: few; CDR3 DNA: TGCAGCGTTGTGTGGCAGCCTCGGGAGACCCAGTACTTC; CDR3 protein: CSVVWQPRETQYF
J gene: TRBJ2-7; D gene: .; V gene: TRBV11-1; clone size: .; CDR3 DNA: TGTGCCAGCAGCAAACCTTGGGAGGATCAACCCCTTATAACATCCTACGAGCAGTACTTC; CDR3 protein: CASSKPWEDQPLITSYEQYF
J gene: TRBJ2-5; D gene: .; V gene: TRBV27; clone size: .; CDR3 DNA: TGTGCCAGCAGCAGAATTACCGGGCCAAATCAAGAGACCCAGTACTTC; CDR3 protein: CASSRITGPNQETQYF
J gene: TRBJ2-5; D gene: TRBD1; V gene: TRBV5-1; clone size: .; CDR3 DNA: TGCGCCAGCAGCCCTGGAAGTGGGACAGGGGACCAAGAGACCCAGTACTTC; CDR3 protein: CASSPGSGTGDQETQYF
J gene: TRBJ1-5; D gene: .; V gene: TRBV7-8; clone size: .; CDR3 DNA: TGTGCCAGCAGCCAGTTTTGGGGAACGAGCAATCAGCCCCAGCATTTT; CDR3 protein: CASSQFWGTSNQPQHF
J gene: TRBJ2-5; D gene: .; V gene: TRBV3-1; clone size: few; CDR3 DNA: TGTGCCAGCAGCCAATTGACGGAAGAGACCCAGTACTTC; CDR3 protein: CASSQLTEETQYF
J gene: TRBJ1-1; D gene: .; V gene: TRBV20-1; clone size: .; CDR3 DNA: TGCAGTGCTAGAGATCCAGGGCTCCCTGAAGCTTTCTTT; CDR3 protein: CSARDPGLPEAFF
J gene: TRBJ1-5; D gene: .; V gene: TRBV27; clone size: .; CDR3 DNA: TGTGCCAGCGGTGTGGATCAGCCCCAGCATTTT; CDR3 protein: CASGVDQPQHF
J gene: TRBJ2-3; D gene: .; V gene: TRBV2; clone size: few; CDR3 DNA: TGTGCCAGCAGTGAAATCGGCGGCACAGATACGCAGTATTTT; CDR3 protein: CASSEIGGTDTQYF
J gene: TRBJ1-2; D gene: .; V gene: TRBV27; clone size: few; CDR3 DNA: TGTGCCAGCAGTTTAAGTATAGTTAACTATGGCTACACCTTC; CDR3 protein: CASSLSIVNYGYTF
J gene: TRBJ2-1; D gene: .; V gene: TRBV7-9; clone size: few; CDR3 DNA: TGTGCCAGCAGCCCCCCGCCGGGCCAATCCTACAATGAGCAGTTCTTC; CDR3 protein: CASSPPPGQSYNEQFF
J gene: TRBJ2-2; D gene: TRBD2; V gene: TRBV10-3; clone size: .; CDR3 DNA: TGTGCCATCAGTGAGGCGGGGGGAGCGAACACCGGGGAGCTGTTTTTT; CDR3 protein: CAISEAGGANTGELFF
J gene: TRBJ2-7; D gene: .; V gene: TRBV5-1; clone size: few; CDR3 DNA: TGCGCCAGCATACCCAATCCAGGGGCCAGGACCTACGAGCAGTACTTC; CDR3 protein: CASIPNPGARTYEQYF
J gene: TRBJ1-1; D gene: .; V gene: TRBV29-1; clone size: .; CDR3 DNA: TGCAGCACAACGTCGGACCTGGGCACTGAAGCTTTCTTT; CDR3 protein: CSTTSDLGTEAFF
J gene: TRBJ2-1; D gene: TRBD2; V gene: TRBV5-1; clone size: once; CDR3 DNA: TGCGCCAGCAGCTTCGGGACTCTAGCGGGCGAGGGGCGGGGGCTATCCTACAATGAGCAGTTCTTC; CDR3 protein: CASSFGTLAGEGRGLSYNEQFF
J gene: TRBJ2-1; D gene: TRBD1; V gene: TRBV5-1; clone size: .; CDR3 DNA: TGCGCCAGCAGCTTGGGACAGGGTTGGAACAATGAGCAGTTCTTC; CDR3 protein: CASSLGQGWNNEQFF
J gene: TRBJ2-2; D gene: TRBD1; V gene: TRBV7-8; clone size: .; CDR3 DNA: TGTGCCAGCAGCTCGGGACAGAGGGGCGGGGAGCTGTTTTTT; CDR3 protein: CASSSGQRGGELFF
J gene: TRBJ2-7; D gene: .; V gene: TRBV21-1; clone size: .; CDR3 DNA: TGTGCCAGCAGCAAAGTAGCCGGGTCAGGGGAAGTGTGGGAGCAGTACTTC; CDR3 protein: CASSKVAGSGEVWEQYF
J gene: TRBJ2-2; D gene: .; V gene: TRBV6-1; clone size: .; CDR3 DNA: TGTGCCAGCACCAATCCGCGGGACATATACACCGGGGAGCTGTTTTTT; CDR3 protein: CASTNPRDIYTGELFF
J gene: TRBJ1-5; D gene: .; V gene: TRBV20-1; clone size: .; CDR3 DNA: TGCAGTGCTAGAGATCTTGGTCTCAGCAATCAGCCCCAGCATTTT; CDR3 protein: CSARDLGLSNQPQHF
J gene: TRBJ1-4; D gene: .; V gene: TRBV7-6; clone size: few; CDR3 DNA: TGTGCCAGCCAACATGCAACTAATGAAAAACTGTTTTTT; CDR3 protein: CASQHATNEKLFF
J gene: TRBJ2-1; D gene: .; V gene: TRBV7-3; clone size: .; CDR3 DNA: TGTGCCAGCAGCCGATCAGGCAAGGCGGCTGAGCAGTTCTTC; CDR3 protein: CASSRSGKAAEQFF
J gene: TRBJ2-1; D gene: .; V gene: TRBV5-5; clone size: .; CDR3 DNA: TGTGCCAGCAGCTCCCGCTTTGGCAACAATGAGCAGTTCTTC; CDR3 protein: CASSSRFGNNEQFF
J gene: TRBJ2-1; D gene: TRBD2; V gene: TRBV6-1; clone size: .; CDR3 DNA: TGTGCCAGCAGGGTAGCGGGAGGCACCTACAATGAGCAGTTCTTC; CDR3 protein: CASRVAGGTYNEQFF
J gene: TRBJ2-7; D gene: TRBD2; V gene: TRBV7-9; clone size: .; CDR3 DNA: TGTGCCAGCAGCTGGGGGGGGAGCTCCTACGAGCAGTACTTC; CDR3 protein: CASSWGGSSYEQYF
J gene: TRBJ2-7; D gene: TRBD2; V gene: TRBV4-1; clone size: few; CDR3 DNA: TGCGCCAGCAGCCAAGATGTGGCTAGCGGGAGAAACGAGCAGTACTTC; CDR3 protein: CASSQDVASGRNEQYF
J gene: TRBJ2-7; D gene: .; V gene: TRBV5-1; clone size: .; CDR3 DNA: TGCGCCAGCAGCTTTGCATGGACGGGCCAATACTACGAGCAGTACTTC; CDR3 protein: CASSFAWTGQYYEQYF
J gene: TRBJ2-3; D gene: .; V gene: TRBV20-1; clone size: .; CDR3 DNA: TGCAGTGCCAAACGGACAGCCACAGATACGCAGTATTTT; CDR3 protein: CSAKRTATDTQYF
J gene: TRBJ2-5; D gene: .; V gene: TRBV28; clone size: .; CDR3 DNA: TGTGCCAGCAGCCGAACCCCCGAGACCCAGTACTTC; CDR3 protein: CASSRTPETQYF
J gene: TRBJ2-6; D gene: .; V gene: TRBV20-1; clone size: .; CDR3 DNA: TGCAGTGCTAGGAGGGCCGGGGCCAACGTCCTGACTTTC; CDR3 protein: CSARRAGANVLTF
J gene: TRBJ2-1; D gene: .; V gene: TRBV15; clone size: .; CDR3 DNA: TGTGCCACCAGCAGAGATCCGTCAGGGTTGGTCGATGAGCAGTTCTTC; CDR3 protein: CATSRDPSGLVDEQFF
J gene: TRBJ1-5; D gene: .; V gene: TRBV19; clone size: few; CDR3 DNA: TGTGCCAGTAGTATTGGTAGTTTCAATCAGCCCCAGCATTTT; CDR3 protein: CASSIGSFNQPQHF
J gene: TRBJ2-3; D gene: TRBD1; V gene: TRBV20-1; clone size: .; CDR3 DNA: TGCAGTGCTAGAGGACCGGGACAGACTAGCACAGATACGCAGTATTTT; CDR3 protein: CSARGPGQTSTDTQYF
J gene: TRBJ2-1; D gene: .; V gene: TRBV20-1; clone size: .; CDR3 DNA: TGCAGAGGGACGGGTTACTACAATGAGCAGTTCTTC; CDR3 protein: CRGTGYYNEQFF
J gene: TRBJ2-3; D gene: TRBD1; V gene: TRBV29-1; clone size: few; CDR3 DNA: TGCAGCGTTGAGGGACAGGGGACAGATACGCAGTATTTT; CDR3 protein: CSVEGQGTDTQYF
J gene: TRBJ2-1; D gene: TRBD2; V gene: TRBV28; clone size: .; CDR3 DNA: TGTGCCAGCAGAGCTAGCGGGGGAAGCTCCTACAATGAGCAGTTCTTC; CDR3 protein: CASRASGGSSYNEQFF
J gene: TRBJ1-2; D gene: TRBD1; V gene: TRBV4-1; clone size: few; CDR3 DNA: TGCGCCAGCAGCAGCGACAGGGCGCGGTATGGCTACACCTTC; CDR3 protein: CASSSDRARYGYTF
J gene: TRBJ2-1; D gene: .; V gene: TRBV5-6; clone size: few; CDR3 DNA: TGTGCCAGCAGACCTGACAGGACCCGCTCCTACAATGAGCAGTTCTTC; CDR3 protein: CASRPDRTRSYNEQFF
J gene: TRBJ2-1; D gene: .; V gene: TRBV5-1; clone size: .; CDR3 DNA: TGCGCCAGCAGCCCTAGGACGCCCAACCCCGCGGTCCATGAGCAGTTCTTC; CDR3 protein: CASSPRTPNPAVHEQFF
J gene: TRBJ2-5; D gene: TRBD2; V gene: TRBV2; clone size: .; CDR3 DNA: TGTGCCAGCAGTGTTCGGGGGGGGAGAGAGACCCAGTACTTC; CDR3 protein: CASSVRGGRETQYF
J gene: TRBJ2-1; D gene: .; V gene: TRBV27; clone size: .; CDR3 DNA: TGTGCCAGCCGAGAATCTAGCTCCTGCAATGAGCAGTTCTTC; CDR3 protein: CASRESSSCNEQFF
J gene: TRBJ2-3; D gene: .; V gene: TRBV20-1; clone size: .; CDR3 DNA: TGCAGTGCAAAGACGGGCCTTGCTTCGGATACGCAGTATTTT; CDR3 protein: CSAKTGLASDTQYF
J gene: TRBJ2-1; D gene: .; V gene: TRBV12-3/TRBV12-4; clone size: .; CDR3 DNA: TGTGCCAGCAGTTTAGCGCTCGGTAGCGGCCTTATATACAATGAGCAGTTCTTC; CDR3 protein: CASSLALGSGLIYNEQFF